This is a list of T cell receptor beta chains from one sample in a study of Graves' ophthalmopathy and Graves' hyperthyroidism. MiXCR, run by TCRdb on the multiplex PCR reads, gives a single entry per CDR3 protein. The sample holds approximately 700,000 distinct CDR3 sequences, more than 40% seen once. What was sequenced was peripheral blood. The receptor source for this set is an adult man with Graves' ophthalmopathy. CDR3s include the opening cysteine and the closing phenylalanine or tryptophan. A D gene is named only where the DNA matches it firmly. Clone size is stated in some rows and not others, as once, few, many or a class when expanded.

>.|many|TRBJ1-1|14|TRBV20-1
TGCAGTGCTAGATACCTAGCCCTGAACACTGAAGCTTTCTTT
CSARYLALNTEAFF
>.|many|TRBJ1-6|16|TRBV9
TGTGCCAGCAGCGTGTCGACTGGGCCCCATGGGTCACCCCTCCACTTT
CASSVSTGPHGSPLHF
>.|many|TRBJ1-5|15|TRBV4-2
TGTGCCAGCAGCCAAGATGGGGGCAGGGATCAGCCCCAGCATTTT
CASSQDGGRDQPQHF
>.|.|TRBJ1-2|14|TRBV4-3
TGCGCCAGCAGCCAAGATGGAGACAACTATGGCTACACCTTC
CASSQDGDNYGYTF
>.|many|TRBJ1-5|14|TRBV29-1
TGCAGCGCCTATCTGAGTGGGGCGGGTCAGCCCCAGCATTTT
CSAYLSGAGQPQHF
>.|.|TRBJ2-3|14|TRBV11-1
TGTGCCAGCATTGAGGGGGTGGGCACAGATACGCAGTATTTT
CASIEGVGTDTQYF
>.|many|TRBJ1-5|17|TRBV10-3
TGTGCCATCAGTGAGTCGTTTTGGCGGGCAGGCAATCAGCCCCAGCATTTT
CAISESFWRAGNQPQHF
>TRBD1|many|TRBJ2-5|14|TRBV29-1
TGCAGCGTTACCAGGACAGGTTGGCAAGAGACCCAGTACTTC
CSVTRTGWQETQYF
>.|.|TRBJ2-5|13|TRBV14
TGTGCCAGCAGGTTCAGCTTGAAAGAGACCCAGTACTTC
CASRFSLKETQYF
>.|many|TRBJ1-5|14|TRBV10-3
TGTGCCATCAGTGGACAGGAAGAAAATCAGCCCCAGCATTTT
CAISGQEENQPQHF
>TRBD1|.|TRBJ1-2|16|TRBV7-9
TGTGCCAGCAGCTTACGAGGGGGCAGGGGGACCTATGACTACACCTTC
CASSLRGGRGTYDYTF
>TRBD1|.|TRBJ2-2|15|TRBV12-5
TGTGCCAGCAGGCCGGGACAGGGTGGGACCGGGGAGCTGTTTTTT
CASRPGQGGTGELFF
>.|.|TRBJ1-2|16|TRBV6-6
TGTGCCAGCAGTTACTCGACGGCCCTTCCCCCTTATGGCTACACCTTC
CASSYSTALPPYGYTF
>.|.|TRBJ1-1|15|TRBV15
TGTGCCACCAGCAGAGATAACCCACTCAACACTGAAGCTTTCTTT
CATSRDNPLNTEAFF
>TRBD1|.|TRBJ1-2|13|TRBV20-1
TGCAGTGCTGGGACAGGGGACGACTATGGCTACACCTTC
CSAGTGDDYGYTF
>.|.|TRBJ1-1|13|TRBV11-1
TGTGCCAGCAGCTTGGGGGGTATGACTGAAGCTTTCTTT
CASSLGGMTEAFF
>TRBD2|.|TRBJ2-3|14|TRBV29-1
TGCAGCGTGGTTGGACTAGCGGGAGCGGGAACGCAGTATTTT
CSVVGLAGAGTQYF